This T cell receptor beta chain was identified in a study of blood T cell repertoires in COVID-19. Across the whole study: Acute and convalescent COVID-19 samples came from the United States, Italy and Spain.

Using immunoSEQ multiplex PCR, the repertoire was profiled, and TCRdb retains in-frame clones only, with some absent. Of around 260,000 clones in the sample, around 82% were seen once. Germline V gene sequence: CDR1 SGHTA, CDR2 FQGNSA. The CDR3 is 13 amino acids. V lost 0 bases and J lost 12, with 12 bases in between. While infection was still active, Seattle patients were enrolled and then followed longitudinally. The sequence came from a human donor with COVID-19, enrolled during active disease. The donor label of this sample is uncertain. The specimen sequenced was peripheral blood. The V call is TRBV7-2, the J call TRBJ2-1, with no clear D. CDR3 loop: CASSLAQLGAQFF. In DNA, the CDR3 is TGTGCCAGCAGCTTAGCCCAGCTTGGAGCGCAGTTCTTC.